The rows below give T cell receptor beta chains drawn from one sample of a study of T-cell reconstitution after alpha-beta-depleted transplantation in children. TCRdb redid the calling of the PCR reads with MiXCR, one entry per CDR3 protein. The sample yields about 610,000 distinct CDR3 sequences, about 10% seen once. Material: PBMCs from the stem cell graft donor, obtained from the stem cell graft. These receptors originate from a human donor who donated a stem cell graft to a child with acute myeloid leukemia. The CDR3 runs from the conserved cysteine through the conserved F or W. Fields, in order: D gene, J gene, clone size, V gene, CDR3 DNA, CDR3 protein. A D gene is named only where the DNA matches it firmly. Size is omitted from some rows. Given values are once, few, many or a class for expanded clones.

>NA|TRBJ1-1|few|TRBV9
TGTGCCAGCAGCGTTTCAGACACTGAAGCTTTCTTT
CASSVSDTEAFF
>NA|TRBJ2-5|NA|TRBV20-1
TGCAGTGCTATGTACATTGGAGAGACCCAGTACTTC
CSAMYIGETQYF
>TRBD2|TRBJ2-1|few|TRBV5-1
TGCGCCAGCAGCCTCCACCCGGGACTAGCGGTCAATGAGCAGTTCTTC
CASSLHPGLAVNEQFF
>NA|TRBJ1-4|NA|TRBV25-1
TGTGCCAGCAGTGCCGGTCGGGGAGCTAATGAAAAACTGTTTTTT
CASSAGRGANEKLFF
>NA|TRBJ1-2|many|TRBV20-1
TGCAGTGCTAATAACGGGCTTGAGGGTGATTACACCTTC
CSANNGLEGDYTF
>NA|TRBJ2-7|few|TRBV25-1
TGTGCCAGCTCACAGGTAGTGTCCTACGAGCAGTACTTC
CASSQVVSYEQYF
>NA|TRBJ2-7|many|TRBV20-1
TGCAGTGCTAGAGGTGGGGGACACTTCTACGAGCAGTACTTC
CSARGGGHFYEQYF
>TRBD2|TRBJ2-3|NA|TRBV5-1
TGCGCCAGCAGCTTTTTTGTACGGGAGGTGAGGACAGATACGCAGTATTTT
CASSFFVREVRTDTQYF
>NA|TRBJ2-2|few|TRBV15
TGTGCCACCCGAACATTCACCGGGGAGCTGTTTTTT
CATRTFTGELFF
>TRBD1|TRBJ1-1|few|TRBV6-2/TRBV6-3
TGTGCCAGCAGTTACAAGACCGGGACAGGGGGGACTGAAGCTTTCTTT
CASSYKTGTGGTEAFF
>TRBD1|TRBJ1-5|NA|TRBV7-2
TGTGCCAGCAGCCCGGACAGGGTCAATCAGCCCCAGCATTTT
CASSPDRVNQPQHF
>NA|TRBJ2-3|few|TRBV20-1
TGCAGTGCTAGAGATCGGAGAACAGATACGCAGTATTTT
CSARDRRTDTQYF
>TRBD2|TRBJ2-1|many|TRBV7-8
TGTGCCAGCAGCCCGAGGGGCCTAGCGGGGACACAGTTCTTC
CASSPRGLAGTQFF
>TRBD2|TRBJ2-1|many|TRBV12-3/TRBV12-4
TGTGCCAGCAGACCTACTGGGACTAGCGGATCTAATGAGCAGTTCTTC
CASRPTGTSGSNEQFF
>TRBD2|TRBJ2-7|NA|TRBV29-1
TGCAGCGTTGCCCGACTAGCGGGAGGAGGGTCCTACGAGAAGTACTTC
CSVARLAGGGSYEKYF
>TRBD1|TRBJ2-6|few|TRBV30
TGTGCCTGTTCGACAGGGGTCGTTGTCTGGGCCAACGTCCTGACTTTC
CACSTGVVVWANVLTF
>TRBD2|TRBJ2-3|many|TRBV20-1
TGCAGTGCTCCCGCGGAGGGGAGGGGAGATACGCAGTATTTT
CSAPAEGRGDTQYF
>NA|TRBJ2-1|NA|TRBV7-9
TGTGCCAGCAGCCCTAAAGGGCAGGAGCAGTTCTTC
CASSPKGQEQFF
>NA|TRBJ2-5|NA|TRBV12-3/TRBV12-4
TGTGCCAGCAGTTTACGGGACCAAACCTCCCAGTACTTC
CASSLRDQTSQYF
>TRBD1|TRBJ2-7|few|TRBV3-1
TGTGCCAGCAGCCAAGCACGGGGGACAGGGATCCACGAGCAGTACTTC
CASSQARGTGIHEQYF
>NA|TRBJ1-5|NA|TRBV20-1
TGCAGTGCGAGAGGACAGTTAGGTCAGCCCCAGCATTTT
CSARGQLGQPQHF
>NA|TRBJ2-7|few|TRBV20-1
TGCAGTGCTAGAGATCCCCGCGGGAAAGTGAATTCTGAGCAGTACTTC
CSARDPRGKVNSEQYF
>NA|TRBJ2-3|many|TRBV20-1
TGCAGTGCTGACAGCTTAGCGGTTCTGAGAGATACGCAGTATTTT
CSADSLAVLRDTQYF
>NA|TRBJ2-3|few|TRBV12-3/TRBV12-4
TGTGCCAGCCACGCATCGGCAGATACGCAGTATTTT
CASHASADTQYF
>TRBD2|TRBJ2-5|few|TRBV29-1
TGCAGCGTCGGCAGACTAGCGGGCAACGACGAGACCCAGTACTTC
CSVGRLAGNDETQYF
>NA|TRBJ1-5|few|TRBV5-1
TGCGCCAGCAGCTTGGGAGAGAAGCAGCCCCAGCATTTT
CASSLGEKQPQHF
>NA|TRBJ1-1|many|TRBV2
TGTGCCAGCAGTGCACAGAAAGACACTGAAGCTTTCTTT
CASSAQKDTEAFF
>NA|TRBJ2-7|NA|TRBV28
TGTGCCAGCAGTCCGACCTCTCGCATCTACGAGCAGTACTTC
CASSPTSRIYEQYF
>NA|TRBJ2-7|NA|TRBV28
TGTGCCAGCAGTTTTCGGAGCCAACCTTCCTACGAGCAGTACTTC
CASSFRSQPSYEQYF
>NA|TRBJ2-6|few|TRBV7-8
TGTGCCAGCAGATCACCGGGCGGAGCCGGGGCCATAGGGGCCAACGTCCTGACTTTC
CASRSPGGAGAIGANVLTF
>NA|TRBJ2-1|NA|TRBV3-1
TGTGCCAGCAGCCAAGAGCCGGAGCAGGGGCAGTTCTTC
CASSQEPEQGQFF
>TRBD2|TRBJ2-7|many|TRBV20-1
TGCAGTGCTAGTCGACTAGCGGGAGGGTGGGACGAGCAGTACTTC
CSASRLAGGWDEQYF